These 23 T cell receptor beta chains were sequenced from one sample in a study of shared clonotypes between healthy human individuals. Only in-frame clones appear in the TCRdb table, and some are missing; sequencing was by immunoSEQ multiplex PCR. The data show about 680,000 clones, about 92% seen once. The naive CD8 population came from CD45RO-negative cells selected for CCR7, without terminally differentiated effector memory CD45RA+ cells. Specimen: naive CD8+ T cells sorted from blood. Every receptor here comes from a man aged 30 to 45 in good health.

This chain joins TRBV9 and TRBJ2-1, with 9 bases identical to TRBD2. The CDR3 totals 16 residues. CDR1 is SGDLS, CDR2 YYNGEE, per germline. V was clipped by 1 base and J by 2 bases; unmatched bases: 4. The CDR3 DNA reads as TGTGCCAGCAGCGTACTGGGACTAGCCACCTACAATGAGCAGTTCTTC. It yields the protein CASSVLGLATYNEQFF.

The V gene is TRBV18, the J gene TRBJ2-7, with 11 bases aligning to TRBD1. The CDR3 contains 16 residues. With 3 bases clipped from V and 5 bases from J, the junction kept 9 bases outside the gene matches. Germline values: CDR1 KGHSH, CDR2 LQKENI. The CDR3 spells CASSPTLGQGDHEQYF. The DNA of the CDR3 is TGTGCCAGCTCACCGACCCTGGGACAGGGGGACCACGAGCAGTACTTC.

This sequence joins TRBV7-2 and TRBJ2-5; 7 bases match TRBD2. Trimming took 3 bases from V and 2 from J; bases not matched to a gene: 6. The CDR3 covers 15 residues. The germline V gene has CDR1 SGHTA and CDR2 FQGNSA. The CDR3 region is CASSFGGGFQETQYF. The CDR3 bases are TGTGCCAGCAGCTTTGGGGGGGGATTTCAAGAGACCCAGTACTTC. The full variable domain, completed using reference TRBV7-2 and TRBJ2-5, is GAGVSQSPSNKVTEKGKDVELRCDPISGHTALYWYRQSLGQGLEFLIYFQGNSAPDKSGLPSDRFSAERTGGSVSTLTIQRTQQEDSAVYLCASSFGGGFQETQYFGPGTRLLVL.

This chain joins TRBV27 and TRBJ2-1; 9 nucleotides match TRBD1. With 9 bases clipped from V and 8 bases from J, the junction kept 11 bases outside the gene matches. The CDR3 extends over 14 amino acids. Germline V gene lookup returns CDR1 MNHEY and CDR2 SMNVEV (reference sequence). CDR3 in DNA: TGTGCCAGTCAACAGGGGGCGATTCAAGATGAGCAGTTCTTC. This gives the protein CASQQGAIQDEQFF.

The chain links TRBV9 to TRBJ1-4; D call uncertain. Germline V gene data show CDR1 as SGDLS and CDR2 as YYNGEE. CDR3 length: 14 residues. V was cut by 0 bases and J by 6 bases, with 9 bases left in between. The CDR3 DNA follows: TGTGCCAGCAGCGTAGGGAACGGTGATGAAAAACTGTTTTTT. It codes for CASSVGNGDEKLFF.

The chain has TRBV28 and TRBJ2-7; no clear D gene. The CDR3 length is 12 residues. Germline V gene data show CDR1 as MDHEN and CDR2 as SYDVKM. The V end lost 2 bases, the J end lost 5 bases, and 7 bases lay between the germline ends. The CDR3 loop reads CASSLRVDEQYF. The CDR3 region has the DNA TGTGCCAGCAGTTTACGAGTAGACGAGCAGTACTTC.

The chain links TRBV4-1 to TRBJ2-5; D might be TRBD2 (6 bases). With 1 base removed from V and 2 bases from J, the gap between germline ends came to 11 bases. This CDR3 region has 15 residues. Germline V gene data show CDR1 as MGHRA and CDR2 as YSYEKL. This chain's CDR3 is CASSQVLAPQETQYF. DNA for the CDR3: TGCGCCAGCAGCCAAGTACTAGCACCTCAAGAGACCCAGTACTTC.

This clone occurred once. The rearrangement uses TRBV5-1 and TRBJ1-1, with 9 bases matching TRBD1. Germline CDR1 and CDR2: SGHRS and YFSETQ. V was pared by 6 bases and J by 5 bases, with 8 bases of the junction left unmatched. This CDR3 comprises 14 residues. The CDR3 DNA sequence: TGCGCCAGCAAATTCGGGACAGGGCGGACTGAAGCTTTCTTT. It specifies CASKFGTGRTEAFF. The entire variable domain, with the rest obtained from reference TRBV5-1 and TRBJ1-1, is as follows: KAGVTQTPRYLIKTRGQQVTLSCSPISGHRSVSWYQQTPGQGLQFLFEYFSETQRNKGNFPGRFSGRQFSNSRSEMNVSTLELGDSALYLCASKFGTGRTEAFFGQGTRLTVV.

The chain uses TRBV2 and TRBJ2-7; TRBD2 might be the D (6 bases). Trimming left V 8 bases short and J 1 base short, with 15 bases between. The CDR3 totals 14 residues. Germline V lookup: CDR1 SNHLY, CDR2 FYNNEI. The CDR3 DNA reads TGTGCCAGCCTCGGGGGACTTCAGTCCTACGAGCAGTACTTC. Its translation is CASLGGLQSYEQYF. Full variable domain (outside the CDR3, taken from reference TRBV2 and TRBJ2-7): EPEVTQTPSHQVTQMGQEVILRCVPISNHLYFYWYRQILGQKVEFLVSFYNNEISEKSEIFDDQFSVERPDGSNFTLKIRSTKLEDSAMYFCASLGGLQSYEQYFGPGTRLTVT.

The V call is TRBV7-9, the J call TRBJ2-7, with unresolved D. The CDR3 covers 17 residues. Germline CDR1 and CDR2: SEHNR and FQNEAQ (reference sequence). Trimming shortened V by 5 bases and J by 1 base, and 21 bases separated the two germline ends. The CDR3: CASSRTSRPPISYEQYF. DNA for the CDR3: TGTGCCAGCAGCCGCACCTCTAGGCCGCCGATATCCTACGAGCAGTACTTC.

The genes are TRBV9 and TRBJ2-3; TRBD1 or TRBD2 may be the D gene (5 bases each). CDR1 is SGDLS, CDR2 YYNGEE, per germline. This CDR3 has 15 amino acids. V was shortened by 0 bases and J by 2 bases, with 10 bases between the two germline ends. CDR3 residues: CASSVGGSLTDTQYF. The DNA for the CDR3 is TGTGCCAGCAGCGTAGGGGGGTCCCTCACAGATACGCAGTATTTT.

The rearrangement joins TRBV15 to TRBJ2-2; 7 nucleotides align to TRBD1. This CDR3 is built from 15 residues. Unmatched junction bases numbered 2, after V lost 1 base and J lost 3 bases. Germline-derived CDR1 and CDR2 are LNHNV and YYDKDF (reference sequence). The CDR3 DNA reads TGTGCCACCAGCAGAGGACAGGGTGACACCGGGGAGCTGTTTTTT. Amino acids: CATSRGQGDTGELFF.

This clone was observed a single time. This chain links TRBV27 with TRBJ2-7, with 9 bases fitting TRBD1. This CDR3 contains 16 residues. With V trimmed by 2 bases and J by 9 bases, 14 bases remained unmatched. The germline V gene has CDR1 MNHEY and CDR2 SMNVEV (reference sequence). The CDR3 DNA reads TGTGCCAGCAGTTTAGACCCCGGGACAGGGTTCCCTGGGCAGTACTTC. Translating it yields CASSLDPGTGFPGQYF.

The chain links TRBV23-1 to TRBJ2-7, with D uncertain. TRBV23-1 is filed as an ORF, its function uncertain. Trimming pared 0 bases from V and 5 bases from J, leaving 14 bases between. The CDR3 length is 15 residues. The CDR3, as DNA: TGCGCCAGCAGTCAATCGAACGGTTATCCCCACGAGCAGTACTTC. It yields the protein CASSQSNGYPHEQYF.

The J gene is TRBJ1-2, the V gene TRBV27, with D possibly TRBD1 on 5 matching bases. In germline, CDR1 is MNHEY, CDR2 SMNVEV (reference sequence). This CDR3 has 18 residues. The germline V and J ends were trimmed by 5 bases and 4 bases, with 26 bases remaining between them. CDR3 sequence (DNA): TGTGCCAGCAGTCCACGGGACGACTCCGGCGACCCGTTCTATGGCTACACCTTC. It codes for CASSPRDDSGDPFYGYTF.

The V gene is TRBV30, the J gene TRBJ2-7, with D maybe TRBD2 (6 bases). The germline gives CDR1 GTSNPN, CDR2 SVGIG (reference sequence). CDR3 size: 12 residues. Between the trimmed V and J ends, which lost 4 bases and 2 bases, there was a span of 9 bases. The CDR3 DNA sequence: TGTGCCTGGATTGCGGGACCCTACGAGCAGTACTTC. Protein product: CAWIAGPYEQYF.

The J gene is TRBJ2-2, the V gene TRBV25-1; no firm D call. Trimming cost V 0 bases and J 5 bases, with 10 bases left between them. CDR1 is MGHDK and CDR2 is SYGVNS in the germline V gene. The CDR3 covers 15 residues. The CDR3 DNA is TGTGCCAGCAGTGAATATAGGGATCTTACCGGGGAGCTGTTTTTT. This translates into CASSEYRDLTGELFF. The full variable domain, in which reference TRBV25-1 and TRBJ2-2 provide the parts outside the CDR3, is EADIYQTPRYLVIGTGKKITLECSQTMGHDKMYWYQQDPGMELHLIHYSYGVNSTEKGDLSSESTVSRIRTEHFPLTLESARPSHTSQYLCASSEYRDLTGELFFGEGSRLTVL.

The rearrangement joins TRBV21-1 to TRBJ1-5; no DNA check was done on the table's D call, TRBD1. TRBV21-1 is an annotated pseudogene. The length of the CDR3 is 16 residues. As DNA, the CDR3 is TGTGCCAGCAGCAATTTCACAGGGGACAGCAATCAGCCCCAGCATTTT. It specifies CASSNFTGDSNQPQHF.

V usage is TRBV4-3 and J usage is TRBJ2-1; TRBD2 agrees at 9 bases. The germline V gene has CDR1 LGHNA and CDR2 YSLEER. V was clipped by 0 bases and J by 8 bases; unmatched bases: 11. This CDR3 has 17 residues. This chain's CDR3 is CASSQDGFGGLADEQFF. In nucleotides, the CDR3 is TGCGCCAGCAGCCAAGATGGGTTCGGGGGACTAGCCGATGAGCAGTTCTTC.

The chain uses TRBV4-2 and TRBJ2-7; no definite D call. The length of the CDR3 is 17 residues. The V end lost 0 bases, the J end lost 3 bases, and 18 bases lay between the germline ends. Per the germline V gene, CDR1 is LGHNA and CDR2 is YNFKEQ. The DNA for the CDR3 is TGTGCCAGCAGCCAAGAGGGATCACCCCCTGAGTGCTACGAGCAGTACTTC. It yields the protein CASSQEGSPPECYEQYF.

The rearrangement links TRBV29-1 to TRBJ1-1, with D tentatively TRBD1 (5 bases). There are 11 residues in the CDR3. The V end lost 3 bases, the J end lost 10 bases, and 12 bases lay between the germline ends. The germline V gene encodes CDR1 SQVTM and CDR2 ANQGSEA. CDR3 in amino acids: CSVEGREGAFF. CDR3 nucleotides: TGCAGCGTTGAGGGGCGGGAGGGAGCTTTCTTT.

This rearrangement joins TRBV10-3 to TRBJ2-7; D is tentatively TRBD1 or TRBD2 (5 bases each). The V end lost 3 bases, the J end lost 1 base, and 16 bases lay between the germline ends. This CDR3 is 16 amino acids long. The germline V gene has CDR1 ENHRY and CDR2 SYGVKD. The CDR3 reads CAISDRMGEKSYEQYF. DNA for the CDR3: TGTGCCATCAGTGATCGTATGGGGGAGAAGTCCTACGAGCAGTACTTC.

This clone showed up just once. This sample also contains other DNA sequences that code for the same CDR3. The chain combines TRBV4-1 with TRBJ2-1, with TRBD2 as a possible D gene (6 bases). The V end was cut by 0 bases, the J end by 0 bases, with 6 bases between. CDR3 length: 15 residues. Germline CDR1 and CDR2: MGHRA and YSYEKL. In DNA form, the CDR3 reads TGCGCCAGCAGCCAAGACGGGAGCTCCTACAATGAGCAGTTCTTC. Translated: CASSQDGSSYNEQFF.